This is a list of T cell receptor beta chains from one sample in a study of T-cell reconstitution after alpha-beta-depleted transplantation in children. TCRdb reprocessed the PCR reads via MiXCR and lists one record per CDR3 protein. Among about 580,000 distinct CDR3 sequences listed, under 30% were seen once. Sequenced material: PBMCs, mostly from graft donor cells, taken 360 days after TCRalphabeta/CD19-depleted stem cell transplant. The source is a boy in the first two years of life who had a stem cell transplant for acute myeloid leukemia, so the T cells may come from the graft donor. The CDR3 runs from the conserved cysteine through the conserved F or W. Size is omitted from some rows. Given values are once, few, many or a class for expanded clones.

cdr3_length clone_size v_call cdr3_aa
17 - TRBV7-6 CASSSSPASGSYNEQFF
17 few TRBV4-2 CASSPALPGQRSYEQYF
14 - TRBV24-1 CATSEPGIYNEQFF
19 - TRBV11-2 CASSSRLKGQGLYNSPLHF
18 - TRBV11-1 CASSPTLDRFSGANVLTF
15 many TRBV5-1 CASSLAQVPGNEQFF
15 few TRBV7-7 CASSLGAGATDTQYF
16 few TRBV5-6 CASSSAGRADTGELFF
14 - TRBV12-3/TRBV12-4 CASSFWPHQETQYF
16 many TRBV5-1 CASSLLIGTGNTEAFF
17 - TRBV4-2 CASSQEKRTGVRETQYF
16 - TRBV25-1 CASSKGRGRIRDEQYF
14 - TRBV12-3/TRBV12-4 CASKQGAADSPLHF
16 - TRBV7-3 CASSFVAGGPTDTQYF
12 many TRBV12-3/TRBV12-4 CASSLNSGTQYF
13 few TRBV20-1 CSAKGTLNNEQFF
14 many TRBV29-1 CSVAVRQRNTEAFF
15 many TRBV6-4 CASSPSGAGAGELFF
15 - TRBV6-2/TRBV6-3 CASTRTSGGDNEQFF
16 - TRBV6-1 CASSEGQGATNEKLFF
13 many TRBV15 CATSGLGLETQYF
14 - TRBV12-3/TRBV12-4 CASSLGRINEKLFF